Below, 8 T cell receptor beta chains from the same sample are listed, as sequenced in a study of prognosis after radiotherapy for stage I lung cancer. Two rounds of multiplex PCR amplified TCR beta CDR3 from genomic DNA. First-round PCR, the initial amplification, used primers specific to each TRBV and TRBJ gene. One entry per CDR3 protein results from TCRdb running MiXCR on the multiplex PCR reads. Of 20,000 or so distinct CDR3 sequences in the sample, roughly 45% were seen once. Sample: PBMCs, taken before or after stereotactic body radiation therapy (not recorded which). Receptors were obtained from a donor aged 50 or older with non-small cell lung cancer.

In its sample, this clonotype was seen many times. The V and J genes are TRBV6-2 or TRBV6-3 and TRBJ2-5; D is unclear. From germline, CDR1 is MNHEY and CDR2 SVGEGT. The ends were cut back, 2 bases at V and 5 bases at J, with 12 bases in the middle. This CDR3 contains 14 residues. The DNA for the CDR3 is TGTGCCAGCAGTTACGCGGAGTATGGGGAGACCCAGTACTTC. Amino acids: CASSYAEYGETQYF.

This clonotype was seen at least ten times. The chain recombines TRBV6-1 with TRBJ2-5, with a tentative D call TRBD1 (8 bases). Per germline, CDR1 MNHNS and CDR2 SASEGT. V shed 1 base and J shed 7 bases, with 16 bases lying between them. CDR3 length: 15 amino acids. The CDR3 region is CASSEVNRGGGTQYF. The DNA for the CDR3 is TGTGCCAGCAGTGAAGTGAACAGGGGGGGGGGGACCCAGTACTTC.

As for this clonotype: It is likely a read error: a sequence one base away is far more abundant. The gene calls are TRBV6-9 and TRBJ2-5; the D gene is possibly TRBD1 (5 bases). V was shortened by 3 bases and J by 5 bases, with 16 bases between the two germline ends. From germline, CDR1 is MNHGY and CDR2 SVAAGI. The CDR3 is made up of 15 amino acids. This CDR3 reads CASSYTVGVGETQYF. The CDR3, as DNA: TGTGCCAGCAGTTACACCGTAGGGGTCGGGGAGACCCAGTACTTC.

Comments on this clonotype: A much larger clone differs by one base, so this may be a read error. This sequence joins TRBV7-8 and TRBJ1-4, with 7 bases that match TRBD1. Germline V lookup: CDR1 SGHVS, CDR2 FQNEAQ. The CDR3 has 15 residues. V trimming: 4 bases; J trimming: 1 base; junction bases outside the gene matches: 3. This chain's CDR3 is CASSYQGGTNEKLFF. The DNA of the CDR3 is TGTGCCAGCAGCTACCAGGGGGGAACTAATGAAAAACTGTTTTTT.

By share, this clonotype ranks as large. This chain uses TRBV5-8 with TRBJ2-7, with TRBD1 matching 7 bases. The CDR3 is 16 amino acids. Trimming took 3 bases from V and 5 from J; bases not matched to a gene: 14. Germline CDR1 reads SGHTS; CDR2 reads YDEGEE. The CDR3 coding sequence is TGTGCCAGCAGCTCCGTGATATTCGACAGGGACAACGAGCAGTACTTC. Its translation: CASSSVIFDRDNEQYF. The full variable domain, in which reference TRBV5-8 and TRBJ2-7 provide the parts outside the CDR3, is EAGVTQSPTHLIKTRGQQATLRCSPISGHTSVYWYQQALGLGLQFLLWYDEGEERNRGNFPPRFSGRQFPNYSSELNVNALELEDSALYLCASSSVIFDRDNEQYFGPGTRLTVT.

This clonotype is deemed medium-sized. The chain carries TRBV7-2 and TRBJ2-7, with TRBD2 matching over 13 bases. This CDR3 spans 15 amino acids. V trimming: 5 bases; J trimming: 7 bases; junction bases outside the gene matches: 8. Germline CDR1 SGHTA, CDR2 FQGNSA. This CDR3 reads CASSKLAGGGHEQYF. The CDR3 DNA reads as TGTGCCAGCAGCAAACTAGCGGGAGGGGGTCATGAGCAGTACTTC. The variable domain in full, completed from reference TRBV7-2 and TRBJ2-7, reads GAGVSQSPSNKVTEKGKDVELRCDPISGHTALYWYRQSLGQGLEFLIYFQGNSAPDKSGLPSDRFSAERTGGSVSTLTIQRTQQEDSAVYLCASSKLAGGGHEQYFGPGTRLTVT.

This chain links TRBV6-1 with TRBJ2-5; unclear D gene. Germline lookup yields CDR1 MNHNS and CDR2 SASEGT. The ends were cut back, 7 bases at V and 4 bases at J, with 13 bases in the middle. This CDR3 has 13 amino acids. CDR3 nucleotides: TGTGCCAGCACCGCAGACTGGACAGAGACCCAGTACTTC. This encodes CASTADWTETQYF.

Ten or more counts support this clonotype. The CDR3 DNA follows: TGTGCCAGCTCACCCTACACCGGGGAGCTGTTTTTT. Translating gives CASSPYTGELFF. The V gene is TRBV18, the J gene TRBJ2-2; the D is unclear. V lost 3 bases, J lost 3 bases, and 2 bases lay in between. The germline V gene has CDR1 KGHSH and CDR2 LQKENI. This CDR3 is 12 amino acids long.